This TCR beta chain was documented in a study of blood T cells in healthy people across ages. About the study: The capture of about one barcoded beta molecule per two T cells was achieved by template switching. Study-wide results and caveats: TCR beta diversity per million T cells fell roughly linearly with age. Those diversity estimates obtained from one million T cells were thought to be underestimates.

Comment on this clonotype: The antigen remains unidentified.

With each sample, at least 5 micrograms of total RNA were extracted. Primers used in a second PCR of about 7 to 11 cycles were a sample-barcoded 5' primer and a J-beta primer mix. TCRdb re-derived calls from the 5' RACE reads in MiXCR, one entry per CDR3 protein. The table includes almost 1 million distinct CDR3 sequences, about 53% detected once. The TCR comes from a woman aged 55-70 years in good health. The sequencing sample was made of blood.

The CDR3 DNA follows: TGTGCCAGCAGTCCCAGGGCGGGAAGGAGGGGGACCGGGGAGCTGTTTTTT. Encoded protein: CASSPRAGRRGTGELFF. The gene calls are TRBV28 and TRBJ2-2, with D possibly called TRBD1 or TRBD2 (6 bases each). Germline CDR1 MDHEN, CDR2 SYDVKM. CDR3 size: 17 residues. Trimming removed 5 bases at V and 5 bases at J, with 21 bases between.